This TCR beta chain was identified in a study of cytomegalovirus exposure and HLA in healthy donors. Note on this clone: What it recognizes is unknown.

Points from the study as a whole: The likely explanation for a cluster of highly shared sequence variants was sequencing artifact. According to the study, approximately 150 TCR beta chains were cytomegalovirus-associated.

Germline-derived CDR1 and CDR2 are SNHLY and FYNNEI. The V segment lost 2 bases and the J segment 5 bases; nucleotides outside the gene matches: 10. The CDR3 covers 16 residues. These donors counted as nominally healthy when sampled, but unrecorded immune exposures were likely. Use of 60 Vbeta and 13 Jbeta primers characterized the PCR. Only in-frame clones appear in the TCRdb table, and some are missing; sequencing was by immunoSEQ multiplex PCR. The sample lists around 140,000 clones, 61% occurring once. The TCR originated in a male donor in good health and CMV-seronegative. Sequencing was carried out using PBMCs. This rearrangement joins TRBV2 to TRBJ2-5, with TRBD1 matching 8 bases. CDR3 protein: CASSERGQVLGETQYF. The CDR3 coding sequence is TGTGCCAGCAGTGAACGGGGACAGGTCCTCGGGGAGACCCAGTACTTC.